These 24 T cell receptor beta chains originate from one sample sequenced in a study of T cell repertoires in cytomegalovirus infection. TCRdb used MiXCR to reprocess the reads, holding one entry per CDR3 protein. The profile shows 560,000 or so distinct CDR3 sequences, approximately 15% of them singletons. The sample consisted of CD8+ T cells from PBMCs. These receptors originate from a human donor in good health (CMV status not recorded). Some clones in this sample may be carry-over from other donors' samples.

This clonotype was recorded many times. V and J are TRBV6-1 and TRBJ2-3; 7 bases line up with TRBD2. CDR1 MNHNS and CDR2 SASEGT come from the germline V gene. CDR3 length equals 14 residues. V shed 7 bases and J 5 bases; nucleotides not matched to a gene: 9. CDR3 residues: CASKMGGPGDTQYF. CDR3 nucleotide sequence: TGTGCCAGCAAGATGGGAGGGCCCGGAGATACGCAGTATTTT.

This clonotype was observed at least ten times. This rearrangement joins TRBV7-6 to TRBJ1-5; no reliable D call. Trimming cost V 2 bases and J 0 bases, with 8 bases left between them. Per the germline V gene, CDR1 is SGHVS and CDR2 is FNYEAQ. CDR3 length: 15 residues. As DNA, the CDR3 is TGTGCCAGCAGCTTAACGGGCAGTAGCAATCAGCCCCAGCATTTT. Protein product: CASSLTGSSNQPQHF.

This clonotype was detected a few times. The chain is built from TRBV19 and TRBJ1-2; TRBD1 is a possible D gene (6 bases). The CDR3 contains 15 residues. The germline V gene has CDR1 LNHDA and CDR2 SQIVND (reference sequence). V lost 4 bases, J lost 4 bases, and 16 bases lay in between. CDR3 coding DNA: TGTGCCAGTAGTAGTCCAGGGGAATCCTTCTATGGCTACACCTTC. Protein product: CASSSPGESFYGYTF.

The rearrangement joins TRBV7-9 to TRBJ1-1; D is perhaps TRBD1 (5 bases). V dropped 3 bases and J dropped 11 bases, with 13 bases sitting between them. CDR3 length equals 12 residues. Germline-derived CDR1 and CDR2 are SEHNR and FQNEAQ (reference sequence). This chain's CDR3 is CASSFDRGWAFF. The CDR3, as DNA: TGTGCCAGCAGCTTTGATAGGGGTTGGGCTTTCTTT.

This clonotype has just a few counts. This chain uses TRBV2 with TRBJ1-5, with a possible D match to TRBD1 (5 bases). This CDR3 has 14 residues. CDR1 is SNHLY, CDR2 FYNNEI, per germline. The germline V and J ends were trimmed by 9 bases and 2 bases, with 14 bases remaining between them. CDR3 nucleotide sequence: TGTGCCAGAGGGGACGGAAGTCGCAATCAGCCCCAGCATTTT. It is translated as CARGDGSRNQPQHF.

This clonotype was seen many times. The rearrangement uses TRBV7-9 and TRBJ2-5; D is unresolved. V was cut by 5 bases and J by 5 bases, with 6 bases left in between. CDR3 length equals 11 residues. The germline gives CDR1 SEHNR, CDR2 FQNEAQ (reference sequence). CDR3 sequence (DNA): TGTGCCAGCAGCCTAGACGAGACCCAGTACTTC. It encodes CASSLDETQYF. Full variable domain (rest looked up from reference TRBV7-9 and TRBJ2-5): DTGVSQNPRHKITKRGQNVTFRCDPISEHNRLYWYRQTLGQGPEFLTYFQNEAQLEKSRLLSDRFSAERPKGSFSTLEIQRTEQGDSAMYLCASSLDETQYFGPGTRLLVL.

This clonotype appeared many times. CDR3 in amino acids: CASSLQPGQSPRDGYTF. The DNA of the CDR3 is TGTGCCAGCAGTTTGCAACCGGGACAGAGCCCCCGGGATGGCTACACCTTC. The chain uses TRBV28 and TRBJ1-2; 7 bases line up with TRBD1. With 3 bases clipped from V and 6 bases from J, the junction kept 16 bases outside the gene matches. Germline values: CDR1 MDHEN, CDR2 SYDVKM. This CDR3 comprises 17 residues.

This clonotype was seen ten or more times. The rearrangement joins TRBV12-5 to TRBJ1-2; maybe TRBD1 (6 bases). The V end was cut by 0 bases, the J end by 8 bases, with 10 bases between. CDR3 length: 13 amino acids. Germline assignment: CDR1 LGHNT and CDR2 FRNRAP. CDR3 bases: TGTGCTAGTGGTTTGGTTAGACAGGAGGGCTACACCTTC. Amino acid sequence: CASGLVRQEGYTF.

Only a few counts were recorded for this clonotype. The chain couples TRBV27 to TRBJ1-2, with D possibly matching TRBD1 (6 bases). The V gene lost 4 bases and the J gene lost 5 bases, with 11 bases spanning the gap. This CDR3 has 13 amino acids. Germline V gives CDR1 MNHEY, CDR2 SMNVEV (reference sequence). CDR3 nucleotides: TGTGCCAGCAGTTCTCGGGACACTTATGGCTACACCTTC. This sequence encodes CASSSRDTYGYTF.

J is TRBJ2-3 and V is TRBV4-1, with D possibly being TRBD2 (5 bases). The CDR3 contains 18 residues. Germline values: CDR1 MGHRA, CDR2 YSYEKL. The V gene lost 0 bases and the J gene lost 2 bases, with 18 bases spanning the gap. This chain's CDR3 is CASSQETPEADLTDTQYF. In DNA, the CDR3 is TGCGCCAGCAGCCAAGAAACCCCGGAAGCGGACCTCACAGATACGCAGTATTTT.

This clonotype has ten or more counts. This chain links TRBV24-1 with TRBJ2-1; D not certain. V was shortened by 4 bases and J by 3 bases, with 6 bases between the two germline ends. CDR1 and CDR2 from the germline V gene are KGHDR and SFDVKD. The CDR3 is 13 amino acids. The CDR3 sequence is CATSDPGYNEQFF. DNA for the CDR3: TGTGCCACCAGTGACCCTGGCTACAATGAGCAGTTCTTC.

This clonotype was seen repeatedly, ten times or more. The chain carries TRBV7-6 and TRBJ2-5; TRBD1 agrees at 9 bases. Trimming at V came to 4 bases and at J to 3 bases, leaving 3 bases not matched to a gene. There are 14 residues in the CDR3. The germline V gene encodes CDR1 SGHVS and CDR2 FNYEAQ. CDR3 in DNA: TGTGCCAGCAGCTCTAGGACAGGGGAAGAGACCCAGTACTTC. Its translation: CASSSRTGEETQYF. Based on the CDR3 plus reference TRBV7-6 and TRBJ2-5, the full variable domain is GAGVSQSPRYKVTKRGQDVALRCDPISGHVSLYWYRQALGQGPEFLTYFNYEAQQDKSGLPNDRFSAERPEGSISTLTIQRTEQRDSAMYRCASSSRTGEETQYFGPGTRLLVL.

The chain links TRBV25-1 to TRBJ1-2, with 7 bases identical to TRBD1. The CDR3 loop spans 13 amino acids. The V gene end was trimmed by 7 bases and the J gene end by 4 bases; junction bases not matched to a gene: 6. Germline V CDR1 and CDR2: MGHDK, SYGVNS. CDR3 amino acids: CASTQAGGYGYTF. The DNA for the CDR3 is TGTGCCAGCACCCAAGCAGGGGGCTATGGCTACACCTTC.

The chain has TRBV20-1 and TRBJ1-1; 8 nucleotides agree with TRBD1. The CDR3 has 13 residues. Germline trimming cut 7 bases from V and 0 bases from J; bases unmatched to any gene: 4. Per the germline V gene, CDR1 is DFQATT and CDR2 is SNEGSKA (reference sequence). DNA for the CDR3: TGCAGTGTTCAGGGGGCTGTGAACACTGAAGCTTTCTTT. Amino acids: CSVQGAVNTEAFF.

This chain joins TRBV18 and TRBJ1-1, with D perhaps matching TRBD1 (5 bases). CDR3 size: 15 residues. Trimming took 0 bases from V and 3 from J, leaving 11 bases between them. Germline V gene sequence: CDR1 KGHSH, CDR2 LQKENI. CDR3 protein: CASSPPSGGDTEAFF. CDR3 bases: TGTGCCAGCTCACCACCATCCGGGGGGGACACTGAAGCTTTCTTT.

This chain joins TRBV6-1 and TRBJ1-1; D is uncertain. Trimming left V 8 bases short and J 13 bases short, with 17 bases between. The CDR3 is 11 residues long. The germline V gene encodes CDR1 MNHNS and CDR2 SASEGT. This chain's CDR3 is CASGRYTEYFF. CDR3 nucleotides: TGTGCCAGCGGAAGGTACACTGAATATTTCTTT.

This clonotype was seen just once. A much larger clone sits a single nucleotide away, making a read error possible. No conserved phenylalanine or tryptophan ends this CDR3, so it is likely a read error. This chain connects TRBV7-2 to TRBJ1-2; D gene ambiguous. V was shortened by 1 base and J by 8 bases, with 8 bases between the two germline ends. Germline-derived CDR1 and CDR2 are SGHTA and FQGNSA. This CDR3 region has 12 residues. The CDR3 sequence: CASSLEAGGYTY. CDR3 DNA sequence: TGTGCCAGCAGCTTAGAGGCTGGGGGCTACACCTAC.

This clonotype has only a few counts. The chain links TRBV27 to TRBJ2-1; maybe TRBD2 (7 bases). The CDR3 is 14 amino acids. Trimming took off 9 bases at V and 4 bases at J, with 16 bases between the two ends. From germline, CDR1 is MNHEY and CDR2 SMNVEV (reference sequence). CDR3 in DNA: TGTGCCAGTCGCAAGGGGGGGGATTACAATGAGCAGTTCTTC. This sequence encodes CASRKGGDYNEQFF.

This clonotype was detected many times. The V call is TRBV7-6, the J call TRBJ2-2; tentatively, D is TRBD2 (7 bases). The V end was cut by 1 base, the J end by 1 base, with 13 bases between. Germline CDR1 SGHVS, CDR2 FNYEAQ. The CDR3 totals 17 residues. The CDR3 DNA follows: TGTGCCAGCAGCTTAGGCCGGCGGGGGCGGAACACCGGGGAGCTGTTTTTT. Its translation is CASSLGRRGRNTGELFF.

The chain joins TRBV4-1 to TRBJ2-7; D is ambiguous. Deletions cut 0 bases from V and 2 bases from J, with 8 bases between. Per the germline V gene, CDR1 is MGHRA and CDR2 is YSYEKL. This CDR3 region has 14 residues. CDR3 sequence: CASSQERRPYEQYF. The DNA of the CDR3 is TGCGCCAGCAGCCAAGAAAGGAGACCCTACGAGCAGTACTTC.

This clonotype was detected only a few times. The chain recombines TRBV9 with TRBJ1-1; D uncertain. The CDR3 is made up of 14 amino acids. Germline lookup yields CDR1 SGDLS and CDR2 YYNGEE. V lost 4 bases to trimming and J lost 4 bases, with 14 bases between them. CDR3 protein: CASSPPGSGTEAFF. In DNA, the CDR3 is TGTGCCAGCAGCCCCCCAGGCAGTGGCACTGAAGCTTTCTTT.

Ten or more counts support this clonotype. The J gene is TRBJ1-6, the V gene TRBV19; maybe TRBD1 (6 bases). Trimming left V 4 bases short and J 0 bases short, with 10 bases between. There are 16 residues in the CDR3. Germline CDR1 LNHDA, CDR2 SQIVND (reference sequence). CDR3 DNA sequence: TGTGCCAGTAGTACTCCGGACAGCTCCTATAATTCACCCCTCCACTTT. This translates into CASSTPDSSYNSPLHF. The full variable domain, rest sourced from reference TRBV19 and TRBJ1-6, is DGGITQSPKYLFRKEGQNVTLSCEQNLNHDAMYWYRQDPGQGLRLIYYSQIVNDFQKGDIAEGYSVSREKKESFPLTVTSAQKNPTAFYLCASSTPDSSYNSPLHFGNGTRLTVT.

The chain combines TRBV12-3 or TRBV12-4 with TRBJ1-1; possibly TRBD1 for D (5 bases). The germline V and J ends were trimmed by 5 bases and 0 bases, with 16 bases remaining between them. The CDR3 consists of 16 residues. The DNA for the CDR3 is TGTGCCAGCAGTCGCCTGGGTGGGGGAATGAACACTGAAGCTTTCTTT. Its translation: CASSRLGGGMNTEAFF.

This clonotype was seen many times. The chain combines TRBV7-6 with TRBJ2-2, with D unresolved. CDR1 SGHVS and CDR2 FNYEAQ come from the germline V gene. CDR3 length: 15 amino acids. V shed 2 bases and J shed 3 bases, with 10 bases lying between them. The CDR3 DNA follows: TGTGCCAGCAGCTTAAGGATAGGGCACACCGGGGAGCTGTTTTTT. This translates into CASSLRIGHTGELFF. Full variable domain (outside the CDR3, taken from reference TRBV7-6 and TRBJ2-2): GAGVSQSPRYKVTKRGQDVALRCDPISGHVSLYWYRQALGQGPEFLTYFNYEAQQDKSGLPNDRFSAERPEGSISTLTIQRTEQRDSAMYRCASSLRIGHTGELFFGEGSRLTVL.